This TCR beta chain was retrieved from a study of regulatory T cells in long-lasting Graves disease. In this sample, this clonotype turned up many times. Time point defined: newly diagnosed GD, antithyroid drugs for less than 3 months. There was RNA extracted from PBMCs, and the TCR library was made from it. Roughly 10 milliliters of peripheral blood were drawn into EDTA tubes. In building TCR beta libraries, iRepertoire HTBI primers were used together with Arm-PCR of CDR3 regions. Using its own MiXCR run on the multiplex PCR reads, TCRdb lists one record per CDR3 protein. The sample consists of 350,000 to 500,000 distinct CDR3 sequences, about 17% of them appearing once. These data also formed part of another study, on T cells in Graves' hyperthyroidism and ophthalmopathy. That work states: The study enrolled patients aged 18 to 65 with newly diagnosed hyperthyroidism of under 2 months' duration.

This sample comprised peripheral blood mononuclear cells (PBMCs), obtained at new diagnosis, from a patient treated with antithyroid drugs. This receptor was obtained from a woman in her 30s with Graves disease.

Here the CDR3 DNA reads TGCGCCAGCAGCCAAGGACTAGCGGGAGGCTTCTCCTACGAGCAGTACTTC. Amino acids: CASSQGLAGGFSYEQYF. The chain recombines TRBV4-3 with TRBJ2-7, with 13 positions matching TRBD2. Germline V gives CDR1 LGHNA, CDR2 YSLEER. The CDR3 runs to 17 residues. Trimming removed 1 base from V and 0 bases from J; junction bases left unmatched: 3.